The 24 T cell receptor beta chains below were found in one sample sequenced in a study of early T cells in non-severe SARS-CoV-2 infection. A single record per CDR3 protein comes from TCRdb applying MiXCR to the 5' RACE reads. The table includes over 45,000 distinct CDR3 sequences, about 14% detected once. The specimen comprised whole blood, sampled at baseline. Receptors were obtained from an adult who was a healthcare worker with PCR-confirmed SARS-CoV-2 infection or an uninfected control (not recorded which).

The gene calls are TRBV10-2 and TRBJ2-7, with 8 bases identical to TRBD2. There are 15 residues in the CDR3. Germline trimming cut 8 bases from V and 2 bases from J; bases unmatched to any gene: 11. Germline V gives CDR1 WSHSY, CDR2 SAAADI. As DNA, the CDR3 is TGCGCCAGCTTCAGCGGGGCGGGGGGCCCCTACGAGCAGTACTTC. Translating gives CASFSGAGGPYEQYF.

This clonotype was seen a few times. The chain joins TRBV11-2 to TRBJ2-1, with D possibly matching TRBD2 (6 bases). The CDR3 has 15 residues. V was shortened by 6 bases and J by 7 bases, with 19 bases between the two germline ends. Germline assignment: CDR1 SGHAT and CDR2 FQNNGV. The CDR3 reads CASRHWGRIVNEQFF. The CDR3 bases are TGTGCCAGCAGGCATTGGGGGAGGATCGTGAATGAGCAGTTCTTC.

The V gene is TRBV9, the J gene TRBJ2-3; D ambiguous. Per germline, CDR1 SGDLS and CDR2 YYNGEE. Trimming cost V 0 bases and J 5 bases, with 4 bases left between them. The length of the CDR3 is 12 residues. CDR3: CASSVERDTQYF. CDR3 bases: TGTGCCAGCAGCGTAGAACGAGATACGCAGTATTTT.

This clonotype was recorded a few times. V is TRBV7-6 and J is TRBJ2-2, with 8 bases fitting TRBD2. The CDR3 length is 16 residues. CDR1 is SGHVS and CDR2 is FNYEAQ in the germline V gene. Trimming removed 5 bases from V and 1 base from J; junction bases left unmatched: 6. The CDR3 coding sequence is TGTGCCAGCAGCCCGGGAGCGGGGGAGAACACCGGGGAGCTGTTTTTT. It is translated as CASSPGAGENTGELFF.

The V call is TRBV5-1, the J call TRBJ2-5; D possibly corresponds to TRBD1 (6 bases). There are 14 residues in the CDR3. The germline gives CDR1 SGHRS, CDR2 YFSETQ. Trimming took 1 base from V and 3 from J, leaving 10 bases between them. The chain's CDR3 is CASSLTGREETQYF. The CDR3 region has the DNA TGCGCCAGCAGCTTGACAGGGCGAGAAGAGACCCAGTACTTC.

V and J are TRBV20-1 and TRBJ1-5; unclear D gene. Trimming left V 0 bases short and J 9 bases short, with 18 bases between. Germline values: CDR1 DFQATT, CDR2 SNEGSKA (reference sequence). The CDR3 sequence is 15 residues long. DNA of the CDR3: TGCAGTGCTAGAGATCCGATGGCCGGTCCGGGGCCCCAGCATTTT. Translating it yields CSARDPMAGPGPQHF.

The J gene is TRBJ1-6, the V gene TRBV4-1; 11 bases align to TRBD1. The germline CDR1 and CDR2 sequences are MGHRA and YSYEKL. J gave up 8 bases and V 4 bases, and 7 bases lay outside the gene matches. The CDR3 extends over 16 amino acids. Written as DNA, the CDR3 is TGCGCCAGCAGCCGGAGTGGACAGGGGGCTTATTCACCCCTCCACTTT. This sequence encodes CASSRSGQGAYSPLHF.

A few counts support this clonotype. The gene calls are TRBV29-1 and TRBJ2-1; 10 positions agree with TRBD2. J gave up 1 base and V 3 bases, and 12 bases lay outside the gene matches. The CDR3 has 18 amino acids. Germline V gene data show CDR1 as SQVTM and CDR2 as ANQGSEA. CDR3 in amino acids: CSVDRAQRGGRSYNEQFF. The CDR3 DNA is TGCAGCGTTGACAGGGCCCAGCGGGGGGGCCGGTCCTACAATGAGCAGTTCTTC.

Many counts were recorded for this clonotype. This sequence joins TRBV11-2 and TRBJ2-1; 8 bases are shared with TRBD2. V was clipped by 5 bases and J by 3 bases; unmatched bases: 6. This CDR3 spans 15 amino acids. CDR1 SGHAT and CDR2 FQNNGV come from the germline V gene. The CDR3 spells CASSITSGLYNEQFF. Written as DNA, the CDR3 is TGTGCCAGCAGCATCACTAGCGGCCTCTACAATGAGCAGTTCTTC.

The gene calls are TRBV11-1 and TRBJ2-7; D gene unclear. The germline V and J ends were trimmed by 0 bases and 3 bases, with 9 bases remaining between them. The CDR3 contains 14 residues. Per germline, CDR1 SGHAT and CDR2 FQDESV (reference sequence). CDR3 in amino acids: CASSLAGNDYEQYF. The DNA of the CDR3 is TGTGCCAGCAGCTTAGCAGGGAATGACTACGAGCAGTACTTC.

This clonotype has only a few counts. The V call is TRBV5-1, the J call TRBJ2-1, with TRBD1 as a possible D gene (6 bases). V shed 1 base and J shed 7 bases, with 15 bases lying between them. Germline-derived CDR1 and CDR2 are SGHRS and YFSETQ. The CDR3 loop spans 15 amino acids. The CDR3 nucleotides are TGCGCCAGCAGCTTGCTTCAGGGGACGGCTAATGAGCAGTTCTTC. This translates into CASSLLQGTANEQFF.

This clonotype occurred many times. This chain links TRBV2 with TRBJ2-3, with a possible D match to TRBD1 (5 bases). V lost 1 base and J lost 4, with 18 bases in between. CDR3 length: 17 amino acids. CDR1 and CDR2 (germline): SNHLY, FYNNEI. DNA of the CDR3: TGTGCCAGCAGTGAAGGCTTATGGAGCAGGGATGCAGATACGCAGTATTTT. This translates into CASSEGLWSRDADTQYF.

As to this clonotype: Given a much more abundant clone one base away, this may be a read error. This rearrangement joins TRBV20-1 to TRBJ2-1; D might be TRBD1 or TRBD2, each matching 6 bases. The CDR3 runs to 16 residues. Germline assignment: CDR1 DFQATT and CDR2 SNEGSKA (reference sequence). Written as DNA, the CDR3 is TGCAGTGCTAGCCGACACCACAGGGAGGTTCTGAATGAGCAGCTCTTC. This codes for CSASRHHREVLNEQLF.

This clonotype has more than one count but fewer than ten. This CDR3 reads CASRQNRGANNEQFF. The CDR3 DNA follows: TGTGCCAGCAGGCAGAACAGGGGCGCAAACAATGAGCAGTTCTTC. The chain joins TRBV11-2 to TRBJ2-1, with 7 bases lining up with TRBD1. CDR1 is SGHAT and CDR2 is FQNNGV in the germline V gene. The CDR3 covers 15 residues. With 6 bases clipped from V and 5 bases from J, the junction kept 10 bases outside the gene matches.

In its sample, this clonotype was seen a few times. CDR3 DNA: TGCAGTGCTTTCCAGGAGGGATTCGAGCAGTACTTC. This codes for CSAFQEGFEQYF. The chain uses TRBV20-1 and TRBJ2-7, with D perhaps TRBD2 (6 bases). The CDR3 spans 12 residues. The V gene's germline CDR1 is DFQATT and CDR2 SNEGSKA (reference sequence). Trimming left V 5 bases short and J 6 bases short, with 14 bases between.

The chain employs TRBV20-1 and TRBJ2-3; D unclear. This CDR3 is 14 amino acids long. CDR1 and CDR2 (germline): DFQATT, SNEGSKA (reference sequence). Trimming removed 3 bases from V and 1 base from J, with 11 bases in between. CDR3 nucleotides: TGCAGTGCTAGTGACTTCAAGGGCACAGATACGCAGTATTTT. This encodes CSASDFKGTDTQYF.

The V call is TRBV20-1, the J call TRBJ1-5; D perhaps matches TRBD1 (6 bases). The CDR3 loop spans 13 amino acids. Germline CDR1 DFQATT, CDR2 SNEGSKA (reference sequence). With 8 bases removed from V and 6 bases from J, the gap between germline ends came to 17 bases. The CDR3 DNA reads as TGCAGTTCGTCGGAGGGGGGAAGTCAGCCCCAGCATTTT. This encodes CSSSEGGSQPQHF.

This clonotype has just a few counts. This chain joins TRBV13 and TRBJ2-5; D remains ambiguous. CDR3 size: 15 residues. Germline CDR1 and CDR2: PRHDT and FYEKMQ (reference sequence). The V end lost 5 bases, the J end lost 4 bases, and 17 bases lay between the germline ends. The CDR3 is CASSLWVSRRETQYF. The DNA of the CDR3 is TGTGCCAGCAGCCTCTGGGTGAGTCGGCGAGAGACCCAGTACTTC. Based on the CDR3 plus reference TRBV13 and TRBJ2-5, the full variable domain is AAGVIQSPRHLIKEKRETATLKCYPIPRHDTVYWYQQGPGQDPQFLISFYEKMQSDKGSIPDRFSAQQFSDYHSELNMSSLELGDSALYFCASSLWVSRRETQYFGPGTRLLVL.

This clonotype has a handful of counts. The CDR3 DNA sequence: TGTGCCAGCAGTTTATTGGACAGGGATGGATCACCCCTCCACTTT. Its protein is CASSLLDRDGSPLHF. The chain recombines TRBV28 with TRBJ1-6, with 8 positions matching TRBD1. Unmatched junction bases numbered 6, after V lost 1 base and J lost 10 bases. CDR1 and CDR2 (germline): MDHEN, SYDVKM. There are 15 residues in the CDR3. The full variable domain, with the rest looked up from reference TRBV28 and TRBJ1-6, is DVKVTQSSRYLVKRTGEKVFLECVQDMDHENMFWYRQDPGLGLRLIYFSYDVKMKEKGDIPEGYSVSREKKERFSLILESASTNQTSMYLCASSLLDRDGSPLHFGNGTRLTVT.

The chain recombines TRBV4-1 with TRBJ1-3; D is undetermined. This CDR3 has 15 residues. The germline V gene has CDR1 MGHRA and CDR2 YSYEKL. The ends were cut back, 6 bases at V and 8 bases at J, with 20 bases in the middle. The CDR3 DNA follows: TGCGCCAGCAGACCCAAGCCGGAATCTAAAGACACCATATATTTT. As protein: CASRPKPESKDTIYF.

For the CDR3, the DNA is TGCGCCAGCAGTGAGGGGGGTCGAAAACTGTTTTTT. Translated, it gives CASSEGGRKLFF. The J gene is TRBJ1-4, the V gene TRBV10-2; a possible D gene is TRBD1 (5 bases). The V end lost 2 bases, the J end lost 10 bases, and 8 bases lay between the germline ends. The V gene's germline CDR1 is WSHSY and CDR2 SAAADI. This CDR3 spans 12 amino acids.

This clonotype appeared a few times. This chain uses TRBV7-9 with TRBJ2-3, with 8 bases identical to TRBD2. V lost 5 bases to trimming and J lost 1 base; unmatched junction nucleotides: 5. The CDR3 has 15 amino acids. Germline values: CDR1 SEHNR, CDR2 FQNEAQ (reference sequence). The CDR3 loop reads CASSPSGFGTDTQYF. The CDR3 bases are TGTGCCAGCAGCCCTAGCGGGTTCGGCACAGATACGCAGTATTTT. Combining the CDR3 with reference TRBV7-9 and TRBJ2-3 gives the whole variable domain DTGVSQNPRHKITKRGQNVTFRCDPISEHNRLYWYRQTLGQGPEFLTYFQNEAQLEKSRLLSDRFSAERPKGSFSTLEIQRTEQGDSAMYLCASSPSGFGTDTQYFGPGTRLTVL.

The rearrangement uses TRBV18 and TRBJ1-4; D might be TRBD1 (5 bases). The CDR3 runs to 15 residues. Between the trimmed V and J ends, which lost 0 bases and 4 bases, there was a span of 9 bases. CDR1 and CDR2 from the germline V gene are KGHSH and LQKENI. The CDR3 spells CASSPPGGRNEKLFF. CDR3 DNA: TGTGCCAGCTCACCACCGGGGGGTCGTAATGAAAAACTGTTTTTT.

J is TRBJ2-7 and V is TRBV6-1; 8 positions match TRBD2. V lost 6 bases, J lost 2 bases, and 3 bases stayed unmatched. The CDR3 sequence is 13 residues long. The V gene's germline CDR1 is MNHNS and CDR2 SASEGT. Here the CDR3 reads CASRAGGPYEQYF. CDR3 DNA sequence: TGTGCCAGCAGGGCGGGAGGCCCCTACGAGCAGTACTTC.